This TCR beta chain was sequenced for a study of T cell changes during pregnancy in multiple sclerosis. Germline CDR1 and CDR2: LNHDA and SQIVND (reference sequence). The CDR3 is 14 amino acids. The V end lost 9 bases, the J end lost 1 base, and 10 bases lay between the germline ends. Clones were read by immunoSEQ multiplex PCR, and TCRdb kept only the in-frame ones, dropping some. This sample has 30,000 to 35,000 clones, with roughly 91% found just once. The material sequenced was CD8+ T cells from peripheral blood mononuclear cells, taken before pregnancy. This sequence originates from a female donor with multiple sclerosis, enrolled in a pregnancy study. This chain uses TRBV19 with TRBJ2-6; D may be TRBD2 (5 bases). This CDR3 is CASTPGSGANVLTF. The CDR3 nucleotides are TGTGCCAGCACCCCGGGATCTGGGGCCAACGTCCTGACTTTC.